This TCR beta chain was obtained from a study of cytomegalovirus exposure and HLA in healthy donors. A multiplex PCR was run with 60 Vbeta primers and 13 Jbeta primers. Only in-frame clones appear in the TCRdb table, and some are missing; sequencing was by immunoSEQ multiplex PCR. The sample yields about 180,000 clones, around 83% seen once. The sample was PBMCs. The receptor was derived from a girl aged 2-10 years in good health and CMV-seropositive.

CDR3 nucleotide sequence: TGTGCCAGCAGCTTGGGGGGGAGGGGAGGGTATGGCTACACCTTC. It translates to CASSLGGRGGYGYTF. The chain joins TRBV7-3 to TRBJ1-2; possibly TRBD1 for D (5 bases). There are 15 residues in the CDR3. V gave up 3 bases and J gave up 5 bases, with 16 bases separating them. Looked up from germline, CDR1 is SGHTA and CDR2 is FQGTGA.